The text below deals with one TCR beta chain. The data were taken from a study of blood T cell repertoires in COVID-19. In the original analysis: Reference gene primers were amplified, and this amplification served to estimate nucleated cell counts. TCRdb's copy holds only in-frame clones and misses some; the assay was immunoSEQ multiplex PCR. Clone size and V and J calls were adopted from that table, with D and trimming inferred from the DNA. Found here are about 170,000 clones, about 83% of them singletons; the top ten hold approximately 2%. The CDR3 consists of 15 residues. The germline V gene has CDR1 SGDLS and CDR2 YYNGEE. With 0 bases removed from V and 5 bases from J, the gap between germline ends came to 11 bases.

This TCR was sampled from a woman of 80 years or more with acute or convalescent COVID-19. Material for sequencing was peripheral blood. V gene TRBV9 combines with J gene TRBJ2-2; D ambiguous. In DNA, the CDR3 is TGTGCCAGCAGCGTAGAGGTGGAGAGTACCGGGGAGCTGTTTTTT. Amino acid sequence: CASSVEVESTGELFF.